This TCR beta chain was sequenced in a study of regulatory T cells in long-lasting Graves disease. The CDR3 has 17 residues. In germline, CDR1 is MDHEN, CDR2 SYDVKM. V was pared by 4 bases and J by 7 bases, with 23 bases between. Library construction for TCR beta used iRepertoire HTBI primers and Arm-PCR of CDR3 regions. TCRdb recomputed calls from the multiplex PCR reads with MiXCR, one row per CDR3 protein. The data show some 500,000 distinct CDR3 sequences, 15% to 20% seen once. Time point defined: newly diagnosed GD, antithyroid drugs for less than 3 months. Preparation of the TCR library used RNA extracted from PBMCs. Study findings and constraints: Graves' patients with persistent disease showed TCR diversity lower than patients newly diagnosed.

This clonotype was picked up many times. Its antigen is undetermined. This same sample was also part of a study on T cells in Graves' hyperthyroidism and ophthalmopathy.

The starting material was peripheral blood mononuclear cells (PBMCs), obtained at new diagnosis, from a patient treated with antithyroid drugs. The V and J genes are TRBV28 and TRBJ2-1; D might be TRBD1 (6 bases). This receptor was identified in a woman aged 40 to 65 with Graves disease. Written as DNA, the CDR3 is TGTGCCAGCAGTTCCCCGACAGGCCGGGTGGCTTATAATGAGCAGTTCTTC. Its translation: CASSSPTGRVAYNEQFF. Based on the CDR3 plus reference TRBV28 and TRBJ2-1, the full variable domain is DVKVTQSSRYLVKRTGEKVFLECVQDMDHENMFWYRQDPGLGLRLIYFSYDVKMKEKGDIPEGYSVSREKKERFSLILESASTNQTSMYLCASSSPTGRVAYNEQFFGPGTRLTVL.